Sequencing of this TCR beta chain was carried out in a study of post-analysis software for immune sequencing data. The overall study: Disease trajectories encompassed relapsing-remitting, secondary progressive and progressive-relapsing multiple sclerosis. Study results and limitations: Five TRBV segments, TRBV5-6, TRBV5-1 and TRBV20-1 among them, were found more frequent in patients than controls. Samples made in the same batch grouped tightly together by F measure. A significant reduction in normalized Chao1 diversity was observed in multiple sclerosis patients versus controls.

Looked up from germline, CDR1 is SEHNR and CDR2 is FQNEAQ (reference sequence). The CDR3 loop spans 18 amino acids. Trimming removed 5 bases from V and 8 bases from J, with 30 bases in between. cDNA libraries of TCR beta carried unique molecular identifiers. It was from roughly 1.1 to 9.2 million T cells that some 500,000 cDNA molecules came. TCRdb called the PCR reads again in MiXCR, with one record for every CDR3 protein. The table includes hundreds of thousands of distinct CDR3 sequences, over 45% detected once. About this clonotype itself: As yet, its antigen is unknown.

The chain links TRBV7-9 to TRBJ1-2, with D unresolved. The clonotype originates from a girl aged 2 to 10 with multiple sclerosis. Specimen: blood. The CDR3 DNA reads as TGTGCCAGCAGCCTGCCGTCTGGACCGGACCCTCGTGGAATGGGCTACACCTTC. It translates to CASSLPSGPDPRGMGYTF.